This TCR beta chain was found in a study of T cells after yellow fever vaccination. Study at large: SMART-Seq v4 Ultra Low Input prepared libraries from low-cell fractions.

Template switching with 5'RACE generated the TCR cDNA and added a universal primer site and UMIs. TCRdb reanalysed the 5' RACE reads using MiXCR and keeps one entry per CDR3 protein. The sample has about 170,000 distinct CDR3 sequences, 11% seen once; the top ten hold about 38%. Findings of the study overall: Repertoires obtained by FACS sorting could include abundant clonotypes that entered as contaminants from the bulk population. Peak timing came faster in the weaker secondary response, day 5 versus 15.

CDR3 length equals 17 residues. The germline gives CDR1 SGHVS, CDR2 FNYEAQ. Unmatched junction bases numbered 12, after V lost 4 bases and J lost 2 bases. This clonotype appeared a few times. As yet, its antigen is unknown. The rearrangement joins TRBV7-6 to TRBJ2-5, with 8 bases matching TRBD2. The sample in question was CD8+ T cells sorted from PBMCs, obtained 15 days after the yellow fever booster vaccination. The clonotype originates from a man aged 18 to 35 who received the YFV17D yellow fever vaccine. In DNA, the CDR3 is TGTGCCAGCAGCTCGAGAACTGGACTAGCAGCTCAAGAGACCCAGTACTTC. Translation: CASSSRTGLAAQETQYF.